Each of the 15 T cell receptor beta chains below was sequenced from the same sample in a study of OX40 agonist ivuxolimab in advanced cancers. The library relied on the immunoSEQ multiplex PCR assay. What TCRdb holds here is the immuneACCESS table cut down to in-frame rearrangements. Part of the clones is not present; checked against another copy, under half of the missing clones reflect an unresolved V gene, and the others are unexplained. Counted in this sample were tens of thousands of clones; roughly 86% of them appeared once. Approximately 1.2% of the sample is held by the ten biggest clonotypes. Sequenced material: CD4+ or CD8+ T cells sorted from blood, taken in a trial of the OX40 agonist ivuxolimab. Receptor source: an adult with an advanced solid tumor such as melanoma, head and neck, liver or kidney cancer.

The CDR3 sequence is CASSHRQGASEKLFF. In DNA, the CDR3 is TGTGCCAGTAGTCACCGACAGGGGGCGAGTGAAAAACTGTTTTTT. J is TRBJ1-4 and V is TRBV19; 10 bases line up with TRBD1. The V and J ends lost 5 bases and 7 bases, in that order; junction bases with no gene match: 7. Germline CDR1 reads LNHDA; CDR2 reads SQIVND (reference sequence). The CDR3 is 15 residues long.

This clone has just one count. This chain links TRBV12-5 with TRBJ1-2; D is possibly TRBD1 (6 bases). With 1 base removed from V and 0 bases from J, the gap between germline ends came to 12 bases. CDR1 and CDR2 from the germline V gene are LGHNT and FRNRAP. This CDR3 has 16 amino acids. CDR3 bases: TGTGCTAGTGGTTTGGGCCGGACAGAAGCTAACTATGGCTACACCTTC. This gives the protein CASGLGRTEANYGYTF.

J is TRBJ1-6 and V is TRBV9; D gene ambiguous. The length of the CDR3 is 16 residues. The germline V and J ends were trimmed by 2 bases and 7 bases, with 16 bases remaining between them. The germline CDR1 and CDR2 sequences are SGDLS and YYNGEE. The CDR3, as DNA: TGTGCCAGCAGCGTCACGGACGGTCGTTGGAATTCACCCCTCCACTTT. Translating it yields CASSVTDGRWNSPLHF.

The rearrangement uses TRBV18 and TRBJ1-6; D call uncertain. The CDR3 is 13 residues long. Deletions cut 2 bases from V and 7 bases from J, with 6 bases between. Germline CDR1 is KGHSH and CDR2 is LQKENI. The CDR3 DNA reads TGTGCCAGCTCACCATTGGGGAATTCACCCCTCCACTTT. This sequence encodes CASSPLGNSPLHF.

The rearrangement joins TRBV11-2 to TRBJ1-4; 7 bases fit TRBD1. The CDR3 runs 14 residues. V lost 3 bases to trimming and J lost 4 bases; unmatched junction nucleotides: 2. CDR1 SGHAT and CDR2 FQNNGV come from the germline V gene. The CDR3 DNA follows: TGTGCCAGCAGCTTCAACAGGGGTAATGAAAAACTGTTTTTT. This gives the protein CASSFNRGNEKLFF.

This chain joins TRBV11-2 and TRBJ2-1; 14 bases line up with TRBD2. The CDR3 totals 16 residues. The V and J ends lost 5 bases and 7 bases, in that order; junction bases with no gene match: 7. The germline CDR1 and CDR2 sequences are SGHAT and FQNNGV. CDR3 nucleotides: TGTGCCAGCAGCCTCCAGACTAGCGGGGGGGCGAATGAGCAGTTCTTC. It encodes CASSLQTSGGANEQFF.

The chain recombines TRBV9 with TRBJ1-5, with 9 bases lining up with TRBD1. The junction had 8 bases not matched to a gene; V was cut back by 4 bases and J by 9 bases. Germline lookup yields CDR1 SGDLS and CDR2 YYNGEE. The CDR3 totals 14 residues. This CDR3 reads CASSPRDREPPQHF. CDR3 DNA sequence: TGTGCCAGCAGCCCCCGGGACAGGGAACCGCCCCAGCATTTT. Full variable domain (rest looked up from reference TRBV9 and TRBJ1-5): DSGVTQTPKHLITATGQRVTLRCSPRSGDLSVYWYQQSLDQGLQFLIQYYNGEERAKGNILERFSAQQFPDLHSELNLSSLELGDSALYFCASSPRDREPPQHFGDGTRLSIL.

The V gene is TRBV15, the J gene TRBJ1-5; D is unclear. V lost 6 bases to trimming and J lost 0 bases, with 9 bases between them. Germline CDR1 LNHNV, CDR2 YYDKDF (reference sequence). The CDR3 extends over 14 amino acids. This CDR3 is CATRGSYSNQPQHF. CDR3 nucleotides: TGTGCCACCAGGGGTTCTTATAGCAATCAGCCCCAGCATTTT.

A word on this clone: Other nucleotide sequences from this sample produce the same CDR3. The chain joins TRBV7-2 to TRBJ2-5; D ambiguous. Per germline, CDR1 SGHTA and CDR2 FQGNSA. Trimming cost V 5 bases and J 5 bases, with 6 bases left between them. This CDR3 spans 11 amino acids. The CDR3 protein is CASSPRETQYF. The DNA for the CDR3 is TGTGCCAGCAGCCCTAGGGAGACCCAGTACTTC. The entire variable domain, with the rest obtained from reference TRBV7-2 and TRBJ2-5, is as follows: GAGVSQSPSNKVTEKGKDVELRCDPISGHTALYWYRQSLGQGLEFLIYFQGNSAPDKSGLPSDRFSAERTGGSVSTLTIQRTQQEDSAVYLCASSPRETQYFGPGTRLLVL.

The chain uses TRBV6-4 and TRBJ1-6, with D possibly being TRBD1 (6 bases). The germline V gene has CDR1 MRHNA and CDR2 SNTAGT. This CDR3 is built from 17 residues. Deletions cut 3 bases from V and 7 bases from J, with 19 bases between. DNA for the CDR3: TGTGCCAGCAGTGAACCCATCAGGGGATCGTACAATTCACCCCTCCACTTT. Translating gives CASSEPIRGSYNSPLHF.

The V and J genes are TRBV4-1 and TRBJ1-2; maybe TRBD1 (6 bases). The CDR3 is 16 residues long. Germline V CDR1 and CDR2: MGHRA, YSYEKL. V was pared by 3 bases and J by 0 bases, with 14 bases between. The chain's CDR3 is CASSHPDTGSNYGYTF. CDR3 nucleotides: TGCGCCAGCAGCCACCCTGATACAGGGTCTAACTATGGCTACACCTTC.

This clone was detected once. This rearrangement joins TRBV7-2 to TRBJ2-1; TRBD1 or TRBD2 may be the D gene (6 bases each). CDR3 length: 17 residues. The V and J ends lost 5 bases and 3 bases respectively, with 20 bases between them. Germline-derived CDR1 and CDR2 are SGHTA and FQGNSA. The CDR3: CASSPRHRGDGYNEQFF. The CDR3, as DNA: TGTGCCAGCAGCCCCCGGCATAGGGGGGACGGCTACAATGAGCAGTTCTTC.

Of note for this clone: Distinct nucleotide sequences in the sample also encode this CDR3. The rearrangement links TRBV7-8 to TRBJ2-5, with a weak D call TRBD1 (6 bases). V was pared by 4 bases and J by 5 bases, with 26 bases between. Germline-derived CDR1 and CDR2 are SGHVS and FQNEAQ. CDR3 length: 18 amino acids. The DNA of the CDR3 is TGTGCCAGCAGCTCAAAGCCCCGACAGGTGGACGTGGCGGAGACCCAGTACTTC. It codes for CASSSKPRQVDVAETQYF. The whole variable domain, remainder taken from reference TRBV7-8 and TRBJ2-5, is GAGVSQSPRYKVAKRGQDVALRCDPISGHVSLFWYQQALGQGPEFLTYFQNEAQLDKSGLPSDRFFAERPEGSVSTLKIQRTQQEDSAVYLCASSSKPRQVDVAETQYFGPGTRLLVL.

This clone turned up a few times. This chain uses TRBV9 with TRBJ1-2, with 11 bases lining up with TRBD1. Trimming removed 3 bases from V and 4 bases from J; junction bases left unmatched: 2. This CDR3 contains 14 residues. The germline CDR1 and CDR2 sequences are SGDLS and YYNGEE. CDR3 DNA: TGTGCCAGCAGCGCGGGACAGGGGGTCTATGGCTACACCTTC. The encoded protein is CASSAGQGVYGYTF.

V usage is TRBV7-2 and J usage is TRBJ1-1; D is uncertain. Trimming took 7 bases from V and 3 from J, leaving 12 bases between them. The germline CDR1 and CDR2 sequences are SGHTA and FQGNSA. There are 13 residues in the CDR3. CDR3 protein: CASTPRRDTEAFF. The CDR3 DNA reads as TGTGCCAGCACCCCTCGACGGGACACTGAAGCTTTCTTT.